This entry concerns a single TCR beta chain. These data come from a study of blood T cell repertoires in COVID-19. Living in 24 US areas, the participants were between about 18 and 100 years of age. Cohort assignment relied on participant-reported clinical history. In Cohort 3, a recovered donor had either two negative PCRs, clearance, or symptom resolution. This CDR3 is 12 amino acids long. CDR1 is ENHRY and CDR2 is SYGVKD in the germline V gene. Between the trimmed V and J ends, which lost 6 bases and 8 bases, there was a span of 13 bases. As originally analysed: Amplification of reference gene primers was used by the study to estimate nucleated cell counts. The protocol was immunoSEQ multiplex PCR, while the TCRdb copy is restricted to in-frame clones and leaves out a portion. That table gives V, J and clone size, and the DNA gave D and trimming. The top ten hold approximately 3.6% of the sample, which has 95,000 to 150,000 clones, 84% seen once.

The clonotype was recovered from a woman in her 30s who had recovered from COVID-19. Input material: PBMCs or T cells enriched from blood (not recorded which). The chain uses TRBV10-3 and TRBJ1-2, with D perhaps TRBD1 (5 bases). In nucleotides, the CDR3 is TGTGCCATCAGGATGGACATCGGGGGCTACACCTTC. Translated: CAIRMDIGGYTF.